This T cell receptor beta chain was found in a study (dated by TCRdb to 2016 to 2017). The CDR3 spans 19 residues, from the cysteine through the phenylalanine. Only the CDR3 part of the read is kept: 57 bases, read in frame from the first base. From the germline V gene, CDR1 is SGHTA and CDR2 is FQGNSA. Trimming takes 6 bases off V and 1 base off J; junction bases not matched to a gene: 11. A remark on this clonotype: Its recognized antigen is unknown. Per-base qualities were not stored, and no clone one base away is much larger.

Preparation of the library involved RT-PCR. The sequencer was an Illumina MiSeq. TCRdb reprocessed the public reads (quality trimming at Q25 with fastp, clone calling with MiXCR) and kept in-frame beta chains. Every entry covers one CDR3 protein and lists the most common genes and DNA from its rows. The sample table records 550,000 to 750,000 distinct CDR3 sequences; more than 13% of these occur just once. About 3.9% of the sample comes from the top ten. The chain is assembled from TRBV7-2 and TRBJ2-1; TRBD2 matches 14 bases in the middle. The sample consisted of memory CD4+ T cells from blood. The clonotype was recovered from a female donor in good health, serving as a healthy control. The CDR3 reads CASRGPGLAGESSYNEQFF. At the DNA level, the sequence is TGTGCCAGCAGGGGGCCGGGACTAGCGGGGGAATCATCCTACAATGAGCAGTTCTTC.